This T cell receptor beta chain was obtained from a study of cytotoxic CD8 clonotypes in ibrutinib-treated CLL. TCRdb keeps only in-frame clones here, not all; method: immunoSEQ multiplex PCR. The sample consists of 130,000 or so clones, around three quarters of them appearing once. CDR3 length: 15 residues. CDR1 is SNHLY and CDR2 is FYNNEI in the germline V gene. V shed 5 bases and J shed 0 bases, with 11 bases lying between them. This receptor was taken from a human donor with chronic lymphocytic leukemia. The rearrangement links TRBV2 to TRBJ1-3, with D tentatively TRBD1 (6 bases). The sample in question was PBMCs, obtained after 12 months of ibrutinib treatment. The CDR3 reads CASSSGHSSGNTIYF. Written as DNA, the CDR3 is TGTGCCAGCAGTTCGGGACACAGCTCTGGAAACACCATATATTTT.